These T cell receptor beta chains were read from a single sample in a study of blood T cell repertoires in COVID-19. Sequencing was performed with immunoSEQ multiplex PCR; in TCRdb, only in-frame clones are kept and a portion is missing. The data hold 180,000 or so clones, with roughly 83% observed a single time. The sequenced sample consisted of peripheral blood. The source of these receptors is a woman aged 40 to 50 with COVID-19, enrolled during active disease. CDR3s include the opening cysteine and the closing phenylalanine or tryptophan. The order of the fields is J gene, V gene, clone size, D gene, CDR3 length, CDR3 protein, CDR3 DNA. D genes are given only for firm matches. Size values are once, few and many counts, or a class for expanded clones, and some rows have none.

j_gene: TRBJ2-1
v_gene: TRBV5-1
abundance: few
d_gene: TRBD2
len: 15
CDR3aa: CASSLTAGSLNEQFF
CDR3nt: TGCGCCAGCAGCTTGACAGCGGGGAGCCTCAATGAGCAGTTCTTC

j_gene: TRBJ2-3
v_gene: TRBV5-6
abundance: .
d_gene: TRBD2
len: 15
CDR3aa: CASSPTSAGSDTQYF
CDR3nt: TGTGCCAGCAGCCCTACTAGCGCCGGGTCAGATACGCAGTATTTT

j_gene: TRBJ2-1
v_gene: TRBV5-1
abundance: few
d_gene: TRBD2
len: 14
CDR3aa: CASSEVPAGDPQFF
CDR3nt: TGCGCCAGCAGCGAAGTTCCAGCGGGGGACCCCCAGTTCTTC

j_gene: TRBJ1-2
v_gene: TRBV11-2
abundance: .
d_gene: .
len: 13
CDR3aa: CASSTGTLYGYTF
CDR3nt: TGTGCCAGCAGCACCGGGACACTCTATGGCTACACCTTC

j_gene: TRBJ2-3
v_gene: TRBV7-3
abundance: .
d_gene: TRBD2
len: 14
CDR3aa: CASSLPGGTDTQYF
CDR3nt: TGTGCCAGCAGCTTGCCGGGAGGTACAGATACGCAGTATTTT

j_gene: TRBJ2-7
v_gene: TRBV6-5
abundance: .
d_gene: TRBD2
len: 14
CDR3aa: CASTLSGGGYEQYF
CDR3nt: TGTGCCAGCACCCTTAGCGGGGGGGGCTACGAGCAGTACTTC

j_gene: TRBJ2-7
v_gene: TRBV2
abundance: .
d_gene: .
len: 13
CDR3aa: CASDRSSSYEQYF
CDR3nt: TGTGCCAGTGACAGGTCGAGCTCCTACGAGCAGTACTTC

j_gene: TRBJ2-7
v_gene: TRBV5-1
abundance: .
d_gene: .
len: 12
CDR3aa: CASSLDYYEQYF
CDR3nt: TGCGCCAGCAGCTTGGATTATTACGAGCAGTACTTC

j_gene: TRBJ1-1
v_gene: TRBV7-9
abundance: .
d_gene: .
len: 12
CDR3aa: CASSRGRYEAFF
CDR3nt: TGTGCCAGCAGCCGCGGGCGCTATGAAGCTTTCTTT

j_gene: TRBJ1-4
v_gene: TRBV6-5
abundance: once
d_gene: .
len: 12
CDR3aa: CATSVVGEKLFF
CDR3nt: TGTGCCACGTCGGTGGTCGGGGAAAAACTGTTTTTT

j_gene: TRBJ1-1
v_gene: TRBV12-3/TRBV12-4
abundance: .
d_gene: .
len: 12
CDR3aa: CASSIRPSGAFF
CDR3nt: TGTGCCAGCAGTATACGCCCCTCGGGGGCTTTCTTT

j_gene: TRBJ1-2
v_gene: TRBV28
abundance: .
d_gene: TRBD1
len: 16
CDR3aa: CASRYSGQAKSDGYTF
CDR3nt: TGTGCCAGCAGATACTCCGGACAGGCAAAATCGGATGGCTACACCTTC

j_gene: TRBJ2-7
v_gene: TRBV19
abundance: .
d_gene: .
len: 12
CDR3aa: CASWRVGSEQYF
CDR3nt: TGTGCCAGTTGGAGGGTCGGTTCAGAGCAGTACTTC

j_gene: TRBJ1-4
v_gene: TRBV5-1
abundance: .
d_gene: TRBD1
len: 14
CDR3aa: CASTRQGTNEKLFF
CDR3nt: TGCGCCAGCACCCGACAGGGGACTAATGAAAAACTGTTTTTT

j_gene: TRBJ1-1
v_gene: TRBV28
abundance: .
d_gene: TRBD1
len: 15
CDR3aa: CASSPMTGVNTEAFF
CDR3nt: TGTGCCAGCAGTCCAATGACAGGGGTGAACACTGAAGCTTTCTTT

j_gene: TRBJ1-1
v_gene: TRBV28
abundance: once
d_gene: .
len: 13
CDR3aa: CASRRQMNTEAFF
CDR3nt: TGTGCCAGCAGGCGACAGATGAACACTGAAGCTTTCTTT

j_gene: TRBJ2-4
v_gene: TRBV6-2/TRBV6-3
abundance: .
d_gene: TRBD2
len: 16
CDR3aa: CASSYDLGGAKNIQYF
CDR3nt: TGTGCCAGCAGTTACGACCTGGGGGGGGCCAAAAACATTCAGTACTTC

j_gene: TRBJ1-1
v_gene: TRBV5-1
abundance: .
d_gene: TRBD1
len: 14
CDR3aa: CASRDRAYNTEAFF
CDR3nt: TGCGCCAGCAGGGACAGGGCGTATAACACTGAAGCTTTCTTT

j_gene: TRBJ2-1
v_gene: TRBV9
abundance: .
d_gene: TRBD2
len: 14
CDR3aa: CASSPKGLAAEQFF
CDR3nt: TGTGCCAGCAGCCCAAAAGGACTAGCTGCTGAGCAGTTCTTC

j_gene: TRBJ2-7
v_gene: TRBV15
abundance: .
d_gene: TRBD2
len: 21
CDR3aa: CATSRDRRGTSGGTPSYEQYF
CDR3nt: TGTGCCACCAGCAGAGATCGCCGGGGGACTAGCGGGGGGACTCCCTCCTACGAGCAGTACTTC

j_gene: TRBJ2-2
v_gene: TRBV20-1
abundance: .
d_gene: .
len: 11
CDR3aa: CSATAGGELFF
CDR3nt: TGCAGTGCTACGGCGGGCGGGGAGCTGTTTTTT

j_gene: TRBJ2-2
v_gene: TRBV7-6
abundance: .
d_gene: TRBD2
len: 16
CDR3aa: CASSSTSGGAPGELFF
CDR3nt: TGTGCCAGCAGCTCAACTAGCGGGGGGGCCCCCGGGGAGCTGTTTTTT

j_gene: TRBJ2-3
v_gene: TRBV5-1
abundance: .
d_gene: .
len: 15
CDR3aa: CASSYRSVSTDTQYF
CDR3nt: TGCGCCAGCAGCTATCGATCAGTGAGCACAGATACGCAGTATTTT

j_gene: TRBJ1-3
v_gene: TRBV7-2
abundance: .
d_gene: .
len: 17
CDR3aa: CASSLNPTFTGGNTIYF
CDR3nt: TGTGCCAGCAGCTTAAACCCGACTTTCACTGGGGGAAACACCATATATTTT

j_gene: TRBJ1-2
v_gene: TRBV6-5
abundance: once
d_gene: .
len: 12
CDR3aa: CAVTRTAYGYTF
CDR3nt: TGTGCCGTAACCCGGACTGCCTATGGCTACACCTTC

j_gene: TRBJ1-1
v_gene: TRBV7-9
abundance: .
d_gene: .
len: 12
CDR3aa: CASGGGYTEAFF
CDR3nt: TGTGCCAGCGGGGGCGGATACACTGAAGCTTTCTTT

j_gene: TRBJ1-5
v_gene: TRBV6-2/TRBV6-3
abundance: .
d_gene: .
len: 13
CDR3aa: CASSYGGPGPQHF
CDR3nt: TGTGCCAGCAGTTACGGGGGCCCAGGGCCCCAGCATTTT

j_gene: TRBJ2-6
v_gene: TRBV18
abundance: few
d_gene: .
len: 17
CDR3aa: CASSPRTAGSGANVLTF
CDR3nt: TGTGCCAGCTCACCAAGAACGGCAGGCTCTGGGGCCAACGTCCTGACTTTC

j_gene: TRBJ1-5
v_gene: TRBV12-3/TRBV12-4
abundance: .
d_gene: .
len: 12
CDR3aa: CATTTLYQPQHF
CDR3nt: TGTGCCACCACGACTCTCTATCAGCCCCAGCATTTT

j_gene: TRBJ2-7
v_gene: TRBV5-4
abundance: .
d_gene: TRBD2
len: 16
CDR3aa: CASSFAISGRLGEQYF
CDR3nt: TGTGCCAGCAGCTTCGCGATCAGCGGGAGATTAGGAGAGCAGTACTTC

j_gene: TRBJ1-2
v_gene: TRBV19
abundance: .
d_gene: .
len: 13
CDR3aa: CASTSGPFRGYTF
CDR3nt: .

j_gene: TRBJ2-7
v_gene: TRBV3-1/TRBV3-2
abundance: .
d_gene: TRBD2
len: 14
CDR3aa: CASSRRGGIDEQYF
CDR3nt: TGTGCCAGCAGCCGTCGGGGGGGCATCGACGAGCAGTACTTC

j_gene: TRBJ1-2
v_gene: TRBV9
abundance: .
d_gene: TRBD1
len: 14
CDR3aa: CASSGGQGRYGYTF
CDR3nt: TGTGCCAGCAGCGGAGGACAGGGCCGTTATGGCTACACCTTC

j_gene: TRBJ1-2
v_gene: TRBV12-3/TRBV12-4
abundance: .
d_gene: TRBD1
len: 13
CDR3aa: CASRARTGNGYTF
CDR3nt: TGTGCCAGCAGGGCTCGGACAGGGAATGGCTACACCTTC

j_gene: TRBJ1-1
v_gene: TRBV7-6
abundance: .
d_gene: .
len: 13
CDR3aa: CASSLGSGDEAFF
CDR3nt: TGTGCCAGCAGCTTAGGATCGGGGGATGAAGCTTTCTTT

j_gene: TRBJ2-3
v_gene: TRBV7-2
abundance: once
d_gene: TRBD2
len: 16
CDR3aa: CASSLAGAPTPDTQYF
CDR3nt: TGTGCCAGCAGCCTCGCGGGAGCCCCAACGCCAGATACGCAGTATTTT

j_gene: TRBJ1-2
v_gene: TRBV6-5
abundance: .
d_gene: TRBD1
len: 14
CDR3aa: CASSLGQVATIYTF
CDR3nt: TGTGCCAGCAGTTTAGGACAGGTGGCGACCATCTACACCTTC

j_gene: TRBJ1-2
v_gene: TRBV9
abundance: .
d_gene: .
len: 17
CDR3aa: CASSDREFTTPAYGYTF
CDR3nt: TGTGCCAGCAGCGACCGAGAATTCACTACACCGGCGTATGGCTACACCTTC

j_gene: TRBJ2-5
v_gene: TRBV19
abundance: .
d_gene: TRBD1
len: 18
CDR3aa: CASSMETGGPISQETQYF
CDR3nt: TGTGCCAGTAGTATGGAGACAGGGGGCCCCATTAGCCAAGAGACCCAGTACTTC

j_gene: TRBJ2-7
v_gene: TRBV25-1
abundance: .
d_gene: .
len: 15
CDR3aa: CASSEWSGVLNEQYF
CDR3nt: TGTGCCAGCAGTGAATGGTCAGGGGTTCTCAACGAGCAGTACTTC

j_gene: TRBJ1-1
v_gene: TRBV27
abundance: .
d_gene: .
len: 15
CDR3aa: CASSLFGELNTEAFF
CDR3nt: TGTGCCAGCAGTTTATTCGGGGAACTGAACACTGAAGCTTTCTTT

j_gene: TRBJ1-3
v_gene: TRBV14
abundance: few
d_gene: .
len: 16
CDR3aa: CASSQELGAAGNTIYF
CDR3nt: TGTGCCAGCAGCCAAGAACTGGGAGCAGCTGGAAACACCATATATTTT

j_gene: TRBJ2-1
v_gene: TRBV6-4
abundance: .
d_gene: TRBD1
len: 15
CDR3aa: CASSDETGGYNEQFF
CDR3nt: TGTGCCAGCAGTGACGAGACAGGGGGCTACAATGAGCAGTTCTTC

j_gene: TRBJ2-1
v_gene: TRBV7-3
abundance: .
d_gene: .
len: 12
CDR3aa: CASSLRGNEQFF
CDR3nt: TGTGCCAGCAGCTTAAGAGGGAATGAGCAGTTCTTC

j_gene: TRBJ1-1
v_gene: TRBV5-8
abundance: .
d_gene: .
len: 15
CDR3aa: CASSAGPGDYSEAFF
CDR3nt: TGTGCCAGCAGCGCCGGGCCCGGGGACTACTCTGAAGCTTTCTTT

j_gene: TRBJ2-5
v_gene: TRBV2
abundance: .
d_gene: TRBD2
len: 17
CDR3aa: CASSELGGTSGRETQYF
CDR3nt: TGTGCCAGCAGTGAACTAGGTGGGACTAGCGGGCGAGAGACCCAGTACTTC

j_gene: TRBJ2-4
v_gene: TRBV10-1
abundance: .
d_gene: .
len: 14
CDR3aa: CASSDRGSKNIQYF
CDR3nt: TGCGCCAGCAGTGACAGGGGTTCCAAAAACATTCAGTACTTC